The TCR beta chain under discussion was sequenced for a study of OX40 agonist ivuxolimab in advanced cancers. Across the study: Patients got intravenous ivuxolimab at 0.01 to 10 mg/kg every 2 weeks. Patients undergoing dose escalation presented with hepatocellular carcinoma, melanoma, renal cell or head and neck cancer.

Here immunoSEQ multiplex PCR was the method, and the copy in TCRdb shows in-frame clones only, minus some. This sample has some 60,000 clones; approximately 90% occur once, and the top ten carry 3% to 4.5%. Germline V gene data show CDR1 as SEHNR and CDR2 as FQNEAQ (reference sequence). This CDR3 has 17 residues. V lost 4 bases, J lost 2 bases, and 13 bases stayed unmatched. V is TRBV7-9 and J is TRBJ1-2; 7 bases agree with TRBD1. The clonotype originates from an adult with an advanced solid tumor such as melanoma, head and neck, liver or kidney cancer. The source was CD4+ or CD8+ T cells sorted from blood, collected in a trial of the OX40 agonist ivuxolimab. CDR3 loop: CASSSTQGQALNYGYTF. The CDR3 DNA sequence: TGTGCCAGCAGCTCGACCCAAGGACAGGCATTAAACTATGGCTACACCTTC.